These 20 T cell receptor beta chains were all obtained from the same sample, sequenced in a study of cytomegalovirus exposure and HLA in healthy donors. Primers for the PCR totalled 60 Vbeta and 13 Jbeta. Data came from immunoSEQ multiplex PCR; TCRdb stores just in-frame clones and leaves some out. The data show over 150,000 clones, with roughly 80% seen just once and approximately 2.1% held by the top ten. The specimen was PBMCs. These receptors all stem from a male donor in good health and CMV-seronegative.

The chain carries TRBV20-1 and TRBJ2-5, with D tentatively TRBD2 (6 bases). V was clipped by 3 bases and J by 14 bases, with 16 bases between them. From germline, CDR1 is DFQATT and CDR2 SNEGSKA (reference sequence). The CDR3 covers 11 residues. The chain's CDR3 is CSASNLGLGYF. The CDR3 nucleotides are TGCAGTGCTAGCAATCTGGGACTGGGATACTTC.

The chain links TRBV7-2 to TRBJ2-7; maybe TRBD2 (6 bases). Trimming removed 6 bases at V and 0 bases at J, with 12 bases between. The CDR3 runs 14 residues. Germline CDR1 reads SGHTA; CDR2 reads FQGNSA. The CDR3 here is CASSFSGTSYEQYF. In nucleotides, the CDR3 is TGTGCCAGCAGTTTTAGCGGAACCTCCTACGAGCAGTACTTC.

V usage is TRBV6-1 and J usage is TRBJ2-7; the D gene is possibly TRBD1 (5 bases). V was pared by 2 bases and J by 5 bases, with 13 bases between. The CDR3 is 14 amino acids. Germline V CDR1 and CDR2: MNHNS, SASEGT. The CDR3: CASSEWMGRDEQYF. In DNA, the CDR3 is TGTGCCAGCAGTGAATGGATGGGGCGCGACGAGCAGTACTTC.

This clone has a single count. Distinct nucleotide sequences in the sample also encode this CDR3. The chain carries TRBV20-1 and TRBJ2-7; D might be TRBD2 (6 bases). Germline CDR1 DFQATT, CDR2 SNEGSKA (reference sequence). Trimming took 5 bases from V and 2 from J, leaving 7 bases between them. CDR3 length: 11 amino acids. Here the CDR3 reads CSARGAYEQYF. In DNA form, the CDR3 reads TGCAGTGCTCGCGGGGCCTACGAGCAGTACTTC.

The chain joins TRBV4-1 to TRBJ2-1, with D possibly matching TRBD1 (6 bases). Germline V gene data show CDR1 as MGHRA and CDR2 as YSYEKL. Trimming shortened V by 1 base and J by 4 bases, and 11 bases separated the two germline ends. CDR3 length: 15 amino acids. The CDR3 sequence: CASSQAQGSYNEQFF. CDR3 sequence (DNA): TGCGCCAGCAGCCAAGCGCAGGGGTCTTACAATGAGCAGTTCTTC.

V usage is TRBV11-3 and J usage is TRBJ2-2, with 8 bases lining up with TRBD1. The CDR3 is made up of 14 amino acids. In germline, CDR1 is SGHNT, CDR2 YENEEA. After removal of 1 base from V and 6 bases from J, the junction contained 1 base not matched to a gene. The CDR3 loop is CASSLVGQAGELFF. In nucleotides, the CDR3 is TGTGCCAGCAGCTTAGTGGGACAGGCCGGGGAGCTGTTTTTT.

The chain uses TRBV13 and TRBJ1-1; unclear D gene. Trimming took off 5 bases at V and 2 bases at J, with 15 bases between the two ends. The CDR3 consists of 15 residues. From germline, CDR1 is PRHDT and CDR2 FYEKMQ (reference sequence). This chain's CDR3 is CASSNLGLANTEAFF. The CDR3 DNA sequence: TGTGCCAGCAGCAACCTTGGGCTTGCAAACACTGAAGCTTTCTTT.

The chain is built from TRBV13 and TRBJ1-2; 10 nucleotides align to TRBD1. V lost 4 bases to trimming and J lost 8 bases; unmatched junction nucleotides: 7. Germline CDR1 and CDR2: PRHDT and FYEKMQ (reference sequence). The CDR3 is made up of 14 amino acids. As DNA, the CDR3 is TGTGCCAGCAGCTGGGGGGACAGGGGAAGCGGCTACACCTTC. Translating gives CASSWGDRGSGYTF.

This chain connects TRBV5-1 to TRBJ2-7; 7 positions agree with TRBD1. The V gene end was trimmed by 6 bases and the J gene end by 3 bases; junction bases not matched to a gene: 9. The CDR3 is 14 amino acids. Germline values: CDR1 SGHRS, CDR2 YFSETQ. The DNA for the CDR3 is TGCGCCAGCACCCTGGATAGGACAGGCTACGAGCAGTACTTC. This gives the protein CASTLDRTGYEQYF.

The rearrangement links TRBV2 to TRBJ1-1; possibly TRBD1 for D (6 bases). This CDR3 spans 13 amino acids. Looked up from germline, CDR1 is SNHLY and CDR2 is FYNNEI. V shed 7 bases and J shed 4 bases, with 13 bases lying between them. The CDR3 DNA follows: TGTGCCAGCAATCCACAGGGTCGCACTGAAGCTTTCTTT. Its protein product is CASNPQGRTEAFF.

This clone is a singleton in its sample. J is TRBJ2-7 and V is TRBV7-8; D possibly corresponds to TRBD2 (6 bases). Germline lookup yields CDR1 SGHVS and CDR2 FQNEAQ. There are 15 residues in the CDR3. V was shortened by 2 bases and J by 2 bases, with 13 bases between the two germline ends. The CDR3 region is CASSLRRVDPYEQYF. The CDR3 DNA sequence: TGTGCCAGCAGCTTAAGGAGGGTAGATCCCTACGAGCAGTACTTC.

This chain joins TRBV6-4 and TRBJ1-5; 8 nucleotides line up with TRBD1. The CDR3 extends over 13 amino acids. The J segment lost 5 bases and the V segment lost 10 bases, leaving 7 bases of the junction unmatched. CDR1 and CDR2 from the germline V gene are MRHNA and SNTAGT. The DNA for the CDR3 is TGTGCCATCTCCCAGGGGGCACATCAGCCCCAGCATTTT. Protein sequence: CAISQGAHQPQHF.

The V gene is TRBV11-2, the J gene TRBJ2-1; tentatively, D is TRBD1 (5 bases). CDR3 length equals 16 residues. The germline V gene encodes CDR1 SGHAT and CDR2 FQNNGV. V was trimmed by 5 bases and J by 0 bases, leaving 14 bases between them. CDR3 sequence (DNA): TGTGCCAGCAGCCCCCCAGGGCTCCTCTCCTACAATGAGCAGTTCTTC. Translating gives CASSPPGLLSYNEQFF.

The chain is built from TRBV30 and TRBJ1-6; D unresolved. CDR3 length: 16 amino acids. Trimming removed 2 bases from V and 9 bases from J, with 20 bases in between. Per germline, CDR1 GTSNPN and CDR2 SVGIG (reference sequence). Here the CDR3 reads CAWSNGRFKGSSPLHF. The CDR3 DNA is TGTGCCTGGAGTAACGGGAGGTTCAAGGGAAGTTCACCCCTCCACTTT.

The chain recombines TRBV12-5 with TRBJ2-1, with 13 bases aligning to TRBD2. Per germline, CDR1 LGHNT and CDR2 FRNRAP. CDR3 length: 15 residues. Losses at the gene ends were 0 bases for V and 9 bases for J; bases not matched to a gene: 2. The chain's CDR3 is CASGLVLAGGVEQFF. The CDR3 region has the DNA TGTGCTAGTGGTTTGGTACTAGCGGGGGGGGTTGAGCAGTTCTTC. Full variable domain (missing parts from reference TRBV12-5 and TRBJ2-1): DARVTQTPRHKVTEMGQEVTMRCQPILGHNTVFWYRQTMMQGLELLAYFRNRAPLDDSGMPKDRFSAEMPDATLATLKIQPSEPRDSAVYFCASGLVLAGGVEQFFGPGTRLTVL.

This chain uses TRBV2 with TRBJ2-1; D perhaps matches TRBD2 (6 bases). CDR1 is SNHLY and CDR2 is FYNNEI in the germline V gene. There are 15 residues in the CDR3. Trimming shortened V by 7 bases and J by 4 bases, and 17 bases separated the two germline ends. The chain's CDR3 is CASMDRDSTYNEQFF. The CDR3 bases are TGTGCCAGCATGGACCGGGACTCGACTTACAATGAGCAGTTCTTC.

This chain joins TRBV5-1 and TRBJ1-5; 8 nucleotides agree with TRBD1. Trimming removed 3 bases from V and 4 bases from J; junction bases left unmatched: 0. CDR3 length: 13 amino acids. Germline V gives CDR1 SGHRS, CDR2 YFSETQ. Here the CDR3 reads CASSWTGNQPQHF. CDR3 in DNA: TGCGCCAGCAGCTGGACAGGGAATCAGCCCCAGCATTTT.

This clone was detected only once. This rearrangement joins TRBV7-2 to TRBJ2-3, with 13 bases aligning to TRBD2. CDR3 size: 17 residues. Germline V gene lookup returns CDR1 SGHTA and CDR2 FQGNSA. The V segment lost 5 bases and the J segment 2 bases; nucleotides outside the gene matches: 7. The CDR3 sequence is CASSLQGLAGDTDTQYF. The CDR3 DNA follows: TGTGCCAGCAGCCTACAAGGACTAGCGGGGGACACAGATACGCAGTATTTT.

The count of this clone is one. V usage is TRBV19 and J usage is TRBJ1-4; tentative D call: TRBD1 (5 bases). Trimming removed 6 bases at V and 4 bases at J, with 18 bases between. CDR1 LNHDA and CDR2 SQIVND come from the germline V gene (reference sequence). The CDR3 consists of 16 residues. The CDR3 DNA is TGTGCCAGTAGAGGAACGTGGCAGGGTAATAATGAAAAACTGTTTTTT. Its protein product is CASRGTWQGNNEKLFF.

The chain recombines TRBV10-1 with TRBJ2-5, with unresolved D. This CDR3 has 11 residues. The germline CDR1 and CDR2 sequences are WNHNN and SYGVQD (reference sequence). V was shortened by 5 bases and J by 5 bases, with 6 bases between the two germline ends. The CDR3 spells CASSLGETQYF. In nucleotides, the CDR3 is TGCGCCAGCAGTCTCGGGGAGACCCAGTACTTC.